What follows are 22 T cell receptor beta chains derived from one specimen sequenced in a study of T cell responses to AZD1222 COVID-19 vaccine. Repertoires were generated with immunoSEQ multiplex PCR, while TCRdb's copy carries only in-frame clones and drops some. The repertoire has more than 95,000 clones, approximately 89% of them found once; the top ten carry about 19%. Sample: peripheral blood, taken on day 0 of AZD1222 vaccination. The receptors here all came from an adult in good health.

This chain links TRBV6-1 with TRBJ2-1; tentatively, D is TRBD1 or TRBD2 (5 bases each). Trimming took off 0 bases at V and 4 bases at J, with 19 bases between the two ends. The CDR3 runs to 18 residues. The germline gives CDR1 MNHNS, CDR2 SASEGT. CDR3 region: CASSEALRGAGGYNEQFF. The CDR3 nucleotides are TGTGCCAGCAGTGAAGCGCTTCGAGGGGCTGGGGGTTACAATGAGCAGTTCTTC.

The V and J genes are TRBV7-3 and TRBJ2-3; D call uncertain. The CDR3 loop spans 15 amino acids. Trimming took off 5 bases at V and 0 bases at J, with 12 bases between the two ends. Germline V lookup: CDR1 SGHTA, CDR2 FQGTGA. The CDR3 DNA reads as TGTGCCAGCAGCCCCATAGTGAGTAGCACAGATACGCAGTATTTT. Its translation is CASSPIVSSTDTQYF.

This clone showed up just a few times. This chain uses TRBV6-1 with TRBJ2-7, with a tentative D call TRBD2 (5 bases). The V gene's germline CDR1 is MNHNS and CDR2 SASEGT. The CDR3 runs to 16 residues. V was clipped by 4 bases and J by 0 bases, with 16 bases between them. CDR3 loop: CASSGARGGLSYEQYF. CDR3 coding DNA: TGTGCCAGCAGTGGGGCCCGCGGAGGCCTCTCCTACGAGCAGTACTTC.

The chain couples TRBV1 to TRBJ2-3. TRBV1 is an annotated pseudogene. There are 17 residues in the CDR3. CDR3 sequence (DNA): TGCACCAGCAGTCTCCGTGCCAAGGGTACTTGGGCAGATACGCAGTATTTT. Its translation is CTSSLRAKGTWADTQYF.

The chain joins TRBV29-1 to TRBJ1-5; 10 nucleotides align to TRBD1. The CDR3 length is 16 residues. The germline V gene encodes CDR1 SQVTM and CDR2 ANQGSEA. Trimming took 4 bases from V and 2 from J; bases not matched to a gene: 8. CDR3 sequence: CSVVLGTGDGNQPQHF. CDR3 sequence (DNA): TGCAGCGTTGTTTTAGGGACAGGGGACGGCAATCAGCCCCAGCATTTT.

This chain uses TRBV7-6 with TRBJ1-2; D call uncertain. Germline V CDR1 and CDR2: SGHVS, FNYEAQ. Trimming shortened V by 1 base and J by 6 bases, and 12 bases separated the two germline ends. The CDR3 loop spans 14 amino acids. The CDR3: CASSLEPGIHGYTF. The CDR3 nucleotides read TGTGCCAGCAGCTTAGAACCGGGGATCCATGGCTACACCTTC.

This clone was detected only once. This chain uses TRBV29-1 with TRBJ2-1, with TRBD2 matching 12 bases. Germline V gene data show CDR1 as SQVTM and CDR2 as ANQGSEA. The CDR3 runs to 13 residues. V trimming: 7 bases; J trimming: 8 bases; junction bases outside the gene matches: 6. The CDR3 nucleotides read TGCAGCGCTAGCGGGGGGGCAGTTTATGAGCAGTTCTTC. It yields the protein CSASGGAVYEQFF.

The chain links TRBV7-8 to TRBJ2-1; D perhaps matches TRBD2 (6 bases). Between the trimmed V and J ends, which lost 4 bases and 8 bases, there was a span of 24 bases. The CDR3 has 17 residues. The germline V gene encodes CDR1 SGHVS and CDR2 FQNEAQ. The CDR3: CASSSFPTSGAVDEQFF. The CDR3 DNA is TGTGCCAGCAGCTCCTTCCCGACTAGTGGGGCCGTGGATGAGCAGTTCTTC.

This chain links TRBV9 with TRBJ2-3, with D maybe TRBD2 (7 bases). The V end lost 7 bases, the J end lost 5 bases, and 14 bases lay between the germline ends. This CDR3 region has 13 residues. Germline CDR1 is SGDLS and CDR2 is YYNGEE. The CDR3 here is CASGGGAGDTQYF. The CDR3 DNA sequence: TGTGCCAGCGGTGGGGGGGCCGGAGATACGCAGTATTTT.

Of note for this clone: One end of the junction fails to match germline, which may point to a read error. The V call is TRBV7-9, the J call TRBJ1-1; 12 bases map to TRBD1. The CDR3 spans 17 residues. From germline, CDR1 is SEHNR and CDR2 FQNEAQ (reference sequence). CDR3 DNA sequence: TGTGCCAGCAGCTTAGTAGGGACAGGGGGCCTTAGGACTGAAGCTTTTTTT. This encodes CASSLVGTGGLRTEAFF. The full variable domain, in which reference TRBV7-9 and TRBJ1-1 provide the parts outside the CDR3, is DTGVSQNPRHKITKRGQNVTFRCDPISEHNRLYWYRQTLGQGPEFLTYFQNEAQLEKSRLLSDRFSAERPKGSFSTLEIQRTEQGDSAMYLCASSLVGTGGLRTEAFFGQGTRLTVV.

This chain uses TRBV5-1 with TRBJ2-3; D is undetermined. CDR1 and CDR2 from the germline V gene are SGHRS and YFSETQ. There are 13 residues in the CDR3. V dropped 3 bases and J dropped 3 bases, with 8 bases sitting between them. Written as DNA, the CDR3 is TGCGCCAGCAGCTCTGTTTCAACAGATACGCAGTATTTT. This encodes CASSSVSTDTQYF.

The rearrangement uses TRBV5-1 and TRBJ1-3, with D uncertain. Per germline, CDR1 SGHRS and CDR2 YFSETQ. The CDR3 totals 15 residues. The V end was cut by 0 bases, the J end by 6 bases, with 13 bases between. DNA for the CDR3: TGCGCCAGCAGCTTGGGAGGGCCTTTGGCAAACACCATATATTTT. Translating it yields CASSLGGPLANTIYF.

The chain uses TRBV12-3 or TRBV12-4 and TRBJ1-3; D is undetermined. V was cut by 3 bases and J by 0 bases, with 3 bases left in between. The CDR3 totals 13 residues. The CDR3 here is CASSFGSGNTIYF. In DNA, the CDR3 is TGTGCCAGCAGTTTTGGCTCTGGAAACACCATATATTTT.

The J gene is TRBJ1-1, the V gene TRBV24-1, with a possible D match to TRBD1 (5 bases). The CDR3 consists of 14 residues. V lost 4 bases and J lost 11, with 19 bases in between. CDR1 is KGHDR, CDR2 SFDVKD, per germline. The CDR3 region has the DNA TGTGCCACCAGTGACCCTCCCACAGGTCTGGGGGCTTTCTTT. Protein: CATSDPPTGLGAFF.

The chain couples TRBV30 to TRBJ1-2, with a tentative D call TRBD1 (5 bases). V was clipped by 1 base and J by 7 bases, with 10 bases between them. This CDR3 is built from 12 residues. Germline assignment: CDR1 GTSNPN and CDR2 SVGIG (reference sequence). The CDR3 loop is CAWSETGSGYTF. The CDR3 DNA is TGTGCCTGGAGTGAAACAGGTAGTGGCTACACCTTC.

This chain links TRBV9 with TRBJ1-4, with no clear D. CDR1 and CDR2 (germline): SGDLS, YYNGEE. V lost 0 bases to trimming and J lost 8 bases, with 8 bases between them. This CDR3 spans 13 amino acids. In DNA, the CDR3 is TGTGCCAGCAGCGTAGGACTGGGGGAAAAACTGTTTTTT. Protein sequence: CASSVGLGEKLFF.

In this sample, this clone turned up a few times. The chain joins TRBV5-1 to TRBJ2-5; 7 bases fit TRBD2. This CDR3 comprises 16 residues. The junction had 7 bases not matched to a gene; V was cut back by 1 base and J by 1 base. Germline assignment: CDR1 SGHRS and CDR2 YFSETQ. The CDR3 sequence: CASSLMAGVTQETQYF. The CDR3 DNA follows: TGCGCCAGCAGCTTGATGGCGGGGGTGACCCAAGAGACCCAGTACTTC.

The rearrangement uses TRBV5-1 and TRBJ2-5; TRBD1 might be the D (6 bases). The V and J ends lost 4 bases and 2 bases respectively, with 12 bases between them. CDR3 length equals 14 residues. Germline V gives CDR1 SGHRS, CDR2 YFSETQ. Here the CDR3 DNA reads TGCGCCAGCAGCGCCAGGACAGATCAAGAGACCCAGTACTTC. Residues: CASSARTDQETQYF.

This clone appeared a single time. This sample also contains other DNA sequences that code for the same CDR3. The chain is built from TRBV6-5 and TRBJ2-1; TRBD2 agrees at 8 bases. Germline loops: CDR1 MNHEY, CDR2 SVGAGI. The length of the CDR3 is 14 residues. The V segment lost 5 bases and the J segment 5 bases; nucleotides outside the gene matches: 5. The DNA of the CDR3 is TGTGCCAGCAGTCTCGGGGGGGCCAACAATGAGCAGTTCTTC. Translation gives CASSLGGANNEQFF.

Concerning this clone: This sequence may be a read error, since a much larger clone differs from it by one base. Other DNA sequences of this sample code for an identical CDR3. The chain carries TRBV7-3 and TRBJ1-5; tentative D call: TRBD1 (6 bases). Per the germline V gene, CDR1 is SGHTA and CDR2 is FQGTGA. Trimming cost V 6 bases and J 7 bases, with 10 bases left between them. The CDR3 is 12 amino acids. CDR3 region: CASRPGQQPQHF. CDR3 DNA: TGTGCCAGCAGGCCCGGACAGCAGCCCCAGCATTTT.

V and J are TRBV6-5 and TRBJ1-1; D not resolved. CDR1 MNHEY and CDR2 SVGAGI come from the germline V gene. The V and J ends lost 4 bases and 0 bases respectively, with 12 bases between them. This CDR3 comprises 15 residues. This chain's CDR3 is CASSFGVRLNTEAFF. As DNA, the CDR3 is TGTGCCAGCAGTTTTGGGGTCAGATTGAACACTGAAGCTTTCTTT.

The V gene is TRBV4-1, the J gene TRBJ2-1; a weak D match, TRBD1 (6 bases). The germline V gene encodes CDR1 MGHRA and CDR2 YSYEKL. The CDR3 spans 13 residues. Deletions cut 1 base from V and 6 bases from J, with 7 bases between. CDR3 loop: CASSQVGGNEQFF. CDR3 sequence (DNA): TGCGCCAGCAGCCAAGTAGGGGGCAATGAGCAGTTCTTC.